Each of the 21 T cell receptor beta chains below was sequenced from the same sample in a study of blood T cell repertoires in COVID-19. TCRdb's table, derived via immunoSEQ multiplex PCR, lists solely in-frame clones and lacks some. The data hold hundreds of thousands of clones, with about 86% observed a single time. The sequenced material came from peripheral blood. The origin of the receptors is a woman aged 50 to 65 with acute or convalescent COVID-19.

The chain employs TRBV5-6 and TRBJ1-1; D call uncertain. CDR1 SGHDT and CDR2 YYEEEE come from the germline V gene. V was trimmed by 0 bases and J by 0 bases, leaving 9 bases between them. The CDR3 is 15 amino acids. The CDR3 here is CASSLVGDMNTEAFF. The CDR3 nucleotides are TGTGCCAGCAGCTTGGTTGGCGACATGAACACTGAAGCTTTCTTT.

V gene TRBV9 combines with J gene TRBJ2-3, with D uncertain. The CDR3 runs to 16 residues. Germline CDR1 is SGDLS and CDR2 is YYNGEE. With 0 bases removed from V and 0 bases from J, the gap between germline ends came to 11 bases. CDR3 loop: CASSVVSGASTDTQYF. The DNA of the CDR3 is TGTGCCAGCAGCGTAGTAAGTGGAGCTAGCACAGATACGCAGTATTTT. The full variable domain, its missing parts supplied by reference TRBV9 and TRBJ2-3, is DSGVTQTPKHLITATGQRVTLRCSPRSGDLSVYWYQQSLDQGLQFLIQYYNGEERAKGNILERFSAQQFPDLHSELNLSSLELGDSALYFCASSVVSGASTDTQYFGPGTRLTVL.

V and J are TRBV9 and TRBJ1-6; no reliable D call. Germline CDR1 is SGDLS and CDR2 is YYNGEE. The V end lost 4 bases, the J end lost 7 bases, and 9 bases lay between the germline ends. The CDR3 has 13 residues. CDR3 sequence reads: CASSLGENSPLHF. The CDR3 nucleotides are TGTGCCAGCAGCCTAGGTGAGAATTCACCCCTCCACTTT.

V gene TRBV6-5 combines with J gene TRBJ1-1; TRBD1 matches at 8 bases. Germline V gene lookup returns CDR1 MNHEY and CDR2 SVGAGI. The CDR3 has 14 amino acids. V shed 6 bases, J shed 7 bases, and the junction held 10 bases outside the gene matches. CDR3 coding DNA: TGTGCCAGCAGAGCGGCAGGGGGCGGATATGAAGCTTTCTTT. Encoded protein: CASRAAGGGYEAFF.

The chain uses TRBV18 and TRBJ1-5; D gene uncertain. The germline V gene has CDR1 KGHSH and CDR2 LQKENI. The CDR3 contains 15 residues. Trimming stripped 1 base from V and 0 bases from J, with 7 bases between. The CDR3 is CASSPRGVSNQPQHF. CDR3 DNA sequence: TGTGCCAGCTCACCACGCGGGGTTAGCAATCAGCCCCAGCATTTT.

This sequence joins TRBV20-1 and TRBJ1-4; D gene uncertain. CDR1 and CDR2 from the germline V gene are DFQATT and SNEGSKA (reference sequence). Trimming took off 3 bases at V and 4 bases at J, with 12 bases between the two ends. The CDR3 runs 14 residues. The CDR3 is CSASRGRYNEKLFF. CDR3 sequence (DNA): TGCAGTGCTAGTCGAGGCCGGTATAATGAAAAACTGTTTTTT.

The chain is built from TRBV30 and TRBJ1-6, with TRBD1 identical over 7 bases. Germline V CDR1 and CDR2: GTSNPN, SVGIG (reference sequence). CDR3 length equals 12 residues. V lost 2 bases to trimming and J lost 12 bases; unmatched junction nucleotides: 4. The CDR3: CAWSPGGQPLHF. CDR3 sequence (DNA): TGTGCCTGGAGTCCAGGGGGTCAACCCCTCCACTTT.

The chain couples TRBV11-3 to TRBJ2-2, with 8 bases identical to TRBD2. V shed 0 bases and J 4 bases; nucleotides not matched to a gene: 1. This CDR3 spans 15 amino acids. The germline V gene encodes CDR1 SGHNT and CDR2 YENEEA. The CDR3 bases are TGTGCCAGCAGCTTAGACGGGAGGGCCACCGGGGAGCTGTTTTTT. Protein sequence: CASSLDGRATGELFF.

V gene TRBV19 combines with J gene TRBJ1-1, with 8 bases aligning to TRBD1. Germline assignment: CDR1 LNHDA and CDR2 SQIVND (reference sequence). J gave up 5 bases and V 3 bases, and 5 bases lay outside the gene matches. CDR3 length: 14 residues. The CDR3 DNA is TGTGCCAGTAGTATTAAACAGGGGGGTACTGAAGCTTTCTTT. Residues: CASSIKQGGTEAFF.

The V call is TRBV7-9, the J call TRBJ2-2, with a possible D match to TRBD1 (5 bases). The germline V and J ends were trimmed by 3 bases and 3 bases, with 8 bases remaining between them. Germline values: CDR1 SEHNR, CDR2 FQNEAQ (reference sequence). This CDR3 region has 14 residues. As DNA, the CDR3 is TGTGCCAGCAGCTTGACACAGGACACCGGGGAGCTGTTTTTT. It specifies CASSLTQDTGELFF.

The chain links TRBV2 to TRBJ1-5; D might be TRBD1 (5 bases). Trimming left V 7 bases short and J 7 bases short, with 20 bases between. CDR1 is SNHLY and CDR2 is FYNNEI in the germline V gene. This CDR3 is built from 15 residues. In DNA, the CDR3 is TGTGCCAGCACCACCACCCCCCAGGGAATACAGCCCCAGCATTTT. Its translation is CASTTTPQGIQPQHF.

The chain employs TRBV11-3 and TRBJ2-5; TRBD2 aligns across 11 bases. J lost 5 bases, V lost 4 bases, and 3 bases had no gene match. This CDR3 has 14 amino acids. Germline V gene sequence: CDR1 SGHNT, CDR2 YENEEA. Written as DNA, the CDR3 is TGTGCCAGCAGCTATCGACTAGCGGGGGAGACCCAGTACTTC. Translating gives CASSYRLAGETQYF.

The chain's CDR3 is CASTGTGNTGELFF. CDR3 nucleotide sequence: TGTGCCAGCACTGGGACAGGGAACACCGGGGAGCTGTTTTTT. The rearrangement uses TRBV2 and TRBJ2-2, with TRBD1 identical over 8 bases. V trimming: 7 bases; J trimming: 1 base; junction bases outside the gene matches: 2. This CDR3 region has 14 residues. Germline V lookup: CDR1 SNHLY, CDR2 FYNNEI.

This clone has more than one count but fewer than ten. CDR3 in DNA: TGTGCCTGGATCGAGGGAGGAATGAACACTGAAGCTTTCTTT. The encoded protein is CAWIEGGMNTEAFF. This chain connects TRBV30 to TRBJ1-1; unclear D gene. The V end was cut by 4 bases, the J end by 0 bases, with 12 bases between. The CDR3 length is 14 residues. In germline, CDR1 is GTSNPN, CDR2 SVGIG (reference sequence).

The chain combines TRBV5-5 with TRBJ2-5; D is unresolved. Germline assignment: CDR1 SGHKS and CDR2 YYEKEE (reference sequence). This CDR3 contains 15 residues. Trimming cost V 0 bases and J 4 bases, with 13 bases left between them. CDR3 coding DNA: TGTGCCAGCAGCTTGGGCCCCGGAAGAGGAGAGACCCAGTACTTC. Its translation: CASSLGPGRGETQYF.

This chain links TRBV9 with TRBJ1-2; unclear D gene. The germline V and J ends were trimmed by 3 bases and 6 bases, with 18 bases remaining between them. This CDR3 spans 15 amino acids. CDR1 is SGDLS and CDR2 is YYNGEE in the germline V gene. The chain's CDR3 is CASSDGREALHGYTF. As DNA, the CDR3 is TGTGCCAGCAGCGATGGGAGGGAGGCCCTGCATGGCTACACCTTC.

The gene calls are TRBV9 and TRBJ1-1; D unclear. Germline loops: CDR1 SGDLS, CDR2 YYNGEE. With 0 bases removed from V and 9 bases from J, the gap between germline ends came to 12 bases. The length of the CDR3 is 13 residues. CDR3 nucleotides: TGTGCCAGCAGCGTAGTAGAGGAGGGTAAAGCTTTCTTT. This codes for CASSVVEEGKAFF.

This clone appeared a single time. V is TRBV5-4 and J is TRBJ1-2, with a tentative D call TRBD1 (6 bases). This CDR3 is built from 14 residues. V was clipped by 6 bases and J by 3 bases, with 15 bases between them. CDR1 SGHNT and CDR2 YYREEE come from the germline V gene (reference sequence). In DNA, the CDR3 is TGTGCCAGCACCTCACCACAGGGTGACTATGGCTACACCTTC. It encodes CASTSPQGDYGYTF.

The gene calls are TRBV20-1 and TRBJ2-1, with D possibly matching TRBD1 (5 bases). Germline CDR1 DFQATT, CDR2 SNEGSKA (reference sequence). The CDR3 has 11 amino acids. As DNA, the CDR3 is TGCAGCAGGGTCTCCTACAATGAGCAGTTCTTC. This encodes CSRVSYNEQFF.

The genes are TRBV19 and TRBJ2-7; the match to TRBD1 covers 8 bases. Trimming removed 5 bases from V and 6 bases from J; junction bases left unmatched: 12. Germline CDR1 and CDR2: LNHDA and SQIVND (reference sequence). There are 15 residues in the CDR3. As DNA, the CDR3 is TGTGCCAGTAGTGGTTGGACAGGGACCACCCCCGAGCAGTACTTC. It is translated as CASSGWTGTTPEQYF.

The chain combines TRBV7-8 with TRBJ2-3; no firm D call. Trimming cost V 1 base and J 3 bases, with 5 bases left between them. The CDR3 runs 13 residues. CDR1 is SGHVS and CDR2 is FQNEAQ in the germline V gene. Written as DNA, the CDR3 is TGTGCCAGCAGCTTAGACGCGACAGATACGCAGTATTTT. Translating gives CASSLDATDTQYF.